Listed here are 12 T cell receptor beta chains from one sample, sequenced in a study of blood T cells in healthy people across ages (dated by TCRdb to 2015 to 2017). The library was made by 5' RACE. The instrument was an Illumina HiSeq 2500. The second PCR ran for about 6 to 11 cycles and used a J-beta primer mix along with a sample-barcoded 5' primer. TCRdb trimmed the raw reads at Q25, called clones with MiXCR and kept productive beta chains. Here each entry gathers all rows of one CDR3 protein and keeps the most common genes and DNA. The sample contains 450,000 to 700,000 distinct CDR3 sequences, approximately 27% of them found a single time. The ten most abundant clones make up around a sixth of the sample. Sequences were obtained from blood. The receptors were sampled from a woman between 65 and 79 years old in good health.

The table lists this clonotype with a few counts. The genes are TRBV20-1 and TRBJ2-4; D is ambiguous. V was pared by 0 bases and J by 8 bases, with 14 bases between. Germline lookup yields CDR1 DFQATT and CDR2 SNEGSKA (reference sequence). The CDR3 runs 14 residues. The CDR3 reads CSARDSGGPDIQYF. The DNA for the CDR3 is TGCAGTGCTAGAGATTCTGGTGGGCCGGACATTCAGTACTTC.

The V call is TRBV12-3 or TRBV12-4, the J call TRBJ2-1; D not certain. V was pared by 9 bases and J by 2 bases, with 17 bases between. This CDR3 has 15 amino acids. CDR3 sequence (DNA): TGTGCCAGTAGTCCTAGTGGGCCCCCCTACAATGAGCAGTTCTTC. Protein sequence: CASSPSGPPYNEQFF.

The chain is built from TRBV15 and TRBJ2-5; TRBD2 matches at 11 bases. The germline V gene encodes CDR1 LNHNV and CDR2 YYDKDF (reference sequence). The CDR3 covers 17 residues. Trimming removed 0 bases from V and 1 base from J; junction bases left unmatched: 4. The CDR3 sequence is CATSRDLLAGAQETQYF. CDR3 in DNA: TGTGCCACCAGCAGAGATTTACTAGCGGGGGCCCAAGAGACCCAGTACTTC. The entire variable domain, with the rest obtained from reference TRBV15 and TRBJ2-5, is as follows: DAMVIQNPRYQVTQFGKPVTLSCSQTLNHNVMYWYQQKSSQAPKLLFHYYDKDFNNEADTPDNFQSRRPNTSFCFLDIRSPGLGDTAMYLCATSRDLLAGAQETQYFGPGTRLLVL.

This clonotype was seen at least ten times. This sequence joins TRBV27 and TRBJ1-2; 7 bases line up with TRBD1. The CDR3 is made up of 13 amino acids. V lost 5 bases to trimming and J lost 6 bases; unmatched junction nucleotides: 6. Germline loops: CDR1 MNHEY, CDR2 SMNVEV (reference sequence). Written as DNA, the CDR3 is TGTGCCAGCAGTCGTGGGACAGTGGATGGCTACACCTTC. Translation gives CASSRGTVDGYTF.

This clonotype has just a few counts. The rearrangement links TRBV7-2 to TRBJ1-4; no reliable D call. CDR3 size: 16 residues. CDR1 SGHTA and CDR2 FQGNSA come from the germline V gene. V dropped 3 bases and J dropped 2 bases, with 13 bases sitting between them. The CDR3 DNA follows: TGTGCCAGCAGCTTCTCCCCTCTGGGTACTAATGAAAAACTGTTTTTT. Translation: CASSFSPLGTNEKLFF.

This clonotype turned up a few times. This chain joins TRBV7-2 and TRBJ2-1; D perhaps matches TRBD1 (5 bases). CDR1 SGHTA and CDR2 FQGNSA come from the germline V gene. The CDR3 is 15 amino acids. Trimming took off 5 bases at V and 2 bases at J, with 13 bases between the two ends. The CDR3 is CASSPYQGTYNEQFF. The CDR3 coding sequence is TGTGCCAGCAGCCCATACCAGGGAACCTACAATGAGCAGTTCTTC.

V and J are TRBV7-2 and TRBJ1-6; 7 nucleotides agree with TRBD1. This CDR3 region has 13 residues. V lost 3 bases to trimming and J lost 16 bases; unmatched junction nucleotides: 9. Per the germline V gene, CDR1 is SGHTA and CDR2 is FQGNSA. This CDR3 is CASSFGQAPSLHF. DNA for the CDR3: TGTGCCAGCAGCTTCGGACAGGCCCCTTCGCTCCACTTT. Full variable domain (rest looked up from reference TRBV7-2 and TRBJ1-6): GAGVSQSPSNKVTEKGKDVELRCDPISGHTALYWYRQSLGQGLEFLIYFQGNSAPDKSGLPSDRFSAERTGGSVSTLTIQRTQQEDSAVYLCASSFGQAPSLHFGNGTRLTVT.

The table lists this clonotype with a few counts. This chain links TRBV7-2 with TRBJ1-3, with D unresolved. V was trimmed by 2 bases and J by 0 bases, leaving 11 bases between them. The CDR3 is 16 residues long. The germline V gene encodes CDR1 SGHTA and CDR2 FQGNSA. The CDR3 loop is CASSLYTVDSGNTIYF. The CDR3 nucleotides are TGTGCCAGCAGCTTATATACCGTCGACTCTGGAAACACCATATATTTT.

This chain joins TRBV20-1 and TRBJ1-5, with a weak D call TRBD1 (6 bases). CDR3 length equals 14 residues. V dropped 2 bases and J dropped 2 bases, with 10 bases sitting between them. Germline V CDR1 and CDR2: DFQATT, SNEGSKA (reference sequence). Here the CDR3 DNA reads TGCAGTGCTAGAAAGGAGGGGGGCAATCAGCCCCAGCATTTT. This codes for CSARKEGGNQPQHF.

The rearrangement uses TRBV6-5 and TRBJ1-1; a possible D gene is TRBD1 (6 bases). V shed 6 bases and J shed 5 bases, with 16 bases lying between them. CDR3 length: 14 amino acids. Per germline, CDR1 MNHEY and CDR2 SVGAGI. This CDR3 is CASSATWDITEAFF. CDR3 in DNA: TGTGCCAGCAGCGCTACTTGGGACATAACTGAAGCTTTCTTT.

The chain is built from TRBV12-3 or TRBV12-4 and TRBJ1-5; no clear D gene. Deletions cut 5 bases from V and 9 bases from J, with 11 bases between. This CDR3 has 12 residues. CDR3 in amino acids: CASSPGNGPQHF. CDR3 nucleotides: TGTGCCAGCAGTCCCGGTAATGGGCCCCAGCATTTT.

This clonotype has a handful of counts. The rearrangement uses TRBV7-2 and TRBJ2-3; possible D gene TRBD2, 6 bases. The CDR3 contains 14 residues. Trimming took 3 bases from V and 4 from J, leaving 11 bases between them. CDR1 SGHTA and CDR2 FQGNSA come from the germline V gene. Here the CDR3 reads CASSLAGYSDTQYF. DNA of the CDR3: TGTGCCAGCAGCTTGGCGGGGTATTCAGATACGCAGTATTTT.